This T cell receptor (beta chain) was captured by sequencing in a study of cytomegalovirus exposure and HLA in healthy donors. This clone was found a few times. Both 60 Vbeta primers and 13 Jbeta primers went into the PCR. Using immunoSEQ multiplex PCR, the repertoire was profiled, and TCRdb retains in-frame clones only, with some absent. The profile shows about 99,000 clones, around 73% of them singletons. The germline V gene encodes CDR1 MNHNS and CDR2 SASEGT. This CDR3 is built from 15 residues. V was clipped by 4 bases and J by 2 bases; unmatched bases: 7. This receptor was identified in a man between 40 and 49 years old in good health and CMV-seronegative. Sequences were obtained from PBMCs. The V call is TRBV6-1, the J call TRBJ1-2, with 7 bases identical to TRBD1. For the CDR3, the DNA is TGTGCCAGCAGTGTCCCGACAGGGCTCAACTATGGCTACACCTTC. Translation gives CASSVPTGLNYGYTF.